These T cell receptor beta chains were read from a single sample in a study of T cell repertoires in cytomegalovirus infection. TCRdb re-called the reads with MiXCR, one entry per CDR3 protein. The table includes under 200,000 distinct CDR3 sequences, roughly 28% detected once. Sequenced: PBMCs. The receptors derive from a human donor in good health (CMV status not recorded). Some clones in this sample may be carry-over from other donors' samples. CDR3s include the opening cysteine and the closing phenylalanine or tryptophan. Each record gives: CDR3 protein, CDR3 DNA, D gene, clone size, J gene, CDR3 length, V gene. A D gene is named only where the DNA matches it firmly. Expanded clones get a size class; other rows say once, few or many, or leave the size out.

CDR3: CSNTDRETQYF; DNA: TGCAGTAACACGGACCGGGAGACCCAGTACTTC; D: -; size: once; J: TRBJ2-5; length: 11; V: TRBV20-1
CDR3: CASSLGPPGTAYEQYF; DNA: TGTGCCAGCAGCTTAGGTCCCCCCGGGACAGCCTACGAGCAGTACTTC; D: TRBD1; size: few; J: TRBJ2-7; length: 16; V: TRBV11-3
CDR3: CASSSPPGQGWETQYF; DNA: TGTGCCAGCAGCTCCCCACCGGGACAGGGTTGGGAGACCCAGTACTTC; D: TRBD1; size: -; J: TRBJ2-5; length: 16; V: TRBV7-2
CDR3: CASSQDGGGLAGYTF; DNA: TGTGCCAGCAGCCAAGATGGTGGGGGGCTGGCTGGCTACACCTTC; D: -; size: -; J: TRBJ1-2; length: 15; V: TRBV3-1
CDR3: CASSLVLQGHTGELFF; DNA: TGTGCCAGCAGCTTAGTCCTGCAGGGCCACACCGGGGAGCTGTTTTTT; D: -; size: once; J: TRBJ2-2; length: 16; V: TRBV11-2
CDR3: CATSDPTKTGEGEQFF; DNA: TGTGCCACCAGTGACCCAACGAAGACAGGGGAGGGGGAGCAGTTCTTC; D: -; size: -; J: TRBJ2-1; length: 16; V: TRBV24-1
CDR3: CASSISEGEQYF; DNA: TGTGCCAGCAGTATATCGGAGGGCGAGCAGTACTTC; D: -; size: -; J: TRBJ2-7; length: 12; V: TRBV2
CDR3: CASSFVGMNTEAFF; DNA: TGTGCCAGCAGCTTCGTCGGCATGAACACTGAAGCTTTCTTT; D: -; size: few; J: TRBJ1-1; length: 14; V: TRBV7-9
CDR3: CASSRDGGELFF; DNA: TGTGCCAGCAGCCGGGACGGCGGGGAGCTGTTTTTT; D: -; size: few; J: TRBJ2-2; length: 12; V: TRBV6-2/TRBV6-3
CDR3: CASSPHADGTFSNYGYTF; DNA: TGTGCCAGCAGCCCTCACGCGGACGGAACCTTTTCTAACTATGGCTACACCTTC; D: -; size: few; J: TRBJ1-2; length: 18; V: TRBV7-9
CDR3: CASSYDGSYEQYF; DNA: TGTGCCAGCAGTTACGACGGCTCCTACGAGCAGTACTTC; D: -; size: few; J: TRBJ2-7; length: 13; V: TRBV6-6
CDR3: CASSSGQGKETQYF; DNA: TGTGCCAGCAGCTCGGGACAGGGGAAAGAGACCCAGTACTTC; D: TRBD1; size: few; J: TRBJ2-5; length: 14; V: TRBV7-2
CDR3: CASSSPGSPYEQYF; DNA: TGTGCCAGCAGTTCCCCCGGGTCGCCCTACGAGCAGTACTTC; D: -; size: few; J: TRBJ2-7; length: 14; V: TRBV11-2
CDR3: CASSQEEAKAGYEQYF; DNA: TGTGCCAGCAGCCAAGAGGAAGCTAAAGCAGGCTACGAGCAGTACTTC; D: -; size: few; J: TRBJ2-7; length: 16; V: TRBV4-2
CDR3: CASSLVQGEQYF; DNA: TGTGCCAGCAGCTTGGTGCAAGGCGAGCAGTACTTC; D: -; size: -; J: TRBJ2-7; length: 12; V: TRBV5-5
CDR3: CSASNGRENGYTF; DNA: TGCAGTGCTAGCAATGGCAGGGAAAATGGCTACACCTTC; D: -; size: -; J: TRBJ1-2; length: 13; V: TRBV20-1
CDR3: CASSRYGGLSTEAFF; DNA: TGTGCCAGCAGCCGCTACGGGGGGCTGAGCACTGAAGCTTTCTTT; D: -; size: -; J: TRBJ1-1; length: 15; V: TRBV12-3/TRBV12-4
CDR3: CSVDGQRNTIYF; DNA: TGCAGCGTTGATGGGCAGAGAAACACCATATATTTT; D: -; size: few; J: TRBJ1-3; length: 12; V: TRBV29-1
CDR3: CSARDLRGGDTDTQYF; DNA: TGCAGTGCTAGAGATCTAAGGGGGGGGGACACAGATACGCAGTATTTT; D: -; size: -; J: TRBJ2-3; length: 16; V: TRBV20-1
CDR3: CARSQFDRYTF; DNA: TGTGCCCGCAGCCAATTCGACCGCTACACCTTC; D: -; size: -; J: TRBJ1-2; length: 11; V: TRBV14
CDR3: CASGLALSGGARNEQFF; DNA: TGTGCTAGTGGTTTGGCCCTTAGCGGGGGGGCACGGAATGAGCAGTTCTTC; D: TRBD2; size: -; J: TRBJ2-1; length: 17; V: TRBV12-5
CDR3: CASRDRGGSGANVLTF; DNA: TGTGCCAGTAGAGACCGAGGGGGTTCTGGGGCCAACGTCCTGACTTTC; D: -; size: many; J: TRBJ2-6; length: 16; V: TRBV19
CDR3: CASRWAGNTGELFF; DNA: TGTGCCAGCAGGTGGGCGGGCAACACCGGGGAGCTGTTTTTT; D: -; size: -; J: TRBJ2-2; length: 14; V: TRBV6-2/TRBV6-3
CDR3: CASSLHRRGAGEKLFF; DNA: TGTGCCAGCAGCTTACACCGCCGGGGGGCGGGGGAAAAACTGTTTTTT; D: -; size: few; J: TRBJ1-4; length: 16; V: TRBV7-2
CDR3: CASSPQANYGYTF; DNA: TGTGCCAGCAGCCCTCAAGCTAACTATGGCTACACCTTC; D: -; size: once; J: TRBJ1-2; length: 13; V: TRBV9
CDR3: CASSGQVDGAPEKLFF; DNA: TGCGCCAGCAGCGGGCAGGTCGACGGGGCCCCGGAAAAACTGTTTTTT; D: -; size: -; J: TRBJ1-4; length: 16; V: TRBV5-1
CDR3: CASSLLLAGGPNEQFF; DNA: TGTGCCAGCAGTCTCCTACTAGCGGGGGGACCTAATGAGCAGTTCTTC; D: TRBD2; size: once; J: TRBJ2-1; length: 16; V: TRBV27
CDR3: CASSLQVLGNNEQFF; DNA: TGTGCCAGCAGCTTACAGGTTTTAGGAAACAATGAGCAGTTCTTC; D: -; size: many; J: TRBJ2-1; length: 15; V: TRBV7-2
CDR3: CASATGVWGYTF; DNA: TGTGCCAGCGCTACAGGGGTATGGGGCTACACCTTC; D: TRBD1; size: -; J: TRBJ1-2; length: 12; V: TRBV6-1
CDR3: CSVEKGGQGYGYTF; DNA: TGCAGCGTTGAAAAGGGGGGGCAGGGCTATGGCTACACCTTC; D: -; size: -; J: TRBJ1-2; length: 14; V: TRBV29-1
CDR3: CASSEASGEAGELFF; DNA: TGTGCCAGCAGTGAAGCCAGCGGGGAGGCCGGGGAGCTGTTTTTT; D: TRBD2; size: -; J: TRBJ2-2; length: 15; V: TRBV2
CDR3: CASSPGNTGELFF; DNA: TGTGCCAGCAGCCCAGGGAACACCGGGGAGCTGTTTTTT; D: -; size: many; J: TRBJ2-2; length: 13; V: TRBV12-3/TRBV12-4
CDR3: CASSYGTSGGNIQYF; DNA: TGTGCCAGCAGTTACGGGACTAGCGGGGGGAACATTCAGTACTTC; D: TRBD2; size: many; J: TRBJ2-4; length: 15; V: TRBV6-2/TRBV6-3
CDR3: CASSLGRGSNQPQHF; DNA: TGTGCCAGCAGCTTAGGAAGGGGTAGCAATCAGCCCCAGCATTTT; D: -; size: many; J: TRBJ1-5; length: 15; V: TRBV7-6
CDR3: CASRRGSGNTIYF; DNA: TGTGCCAGCCGGAGGGGTTCTGGAAACACCATATATTTT; D: -; size: -; J: TRBJ1-3; length: 13; V: TRBV6-5
CDR3: CASSPVTAPDTQYF; DNA: TGTGCCAGCTCACCGGTAACCGCCCCAGATACGCAGTATTTT; D: -; size: -; J: TRBJ2-3; length: 14; V: TRBV18
CDR3: CASSSLRGLLYEQYF; DNA: TGTGCCAGCAGTTCCCTCAGGGGCCTTCTCTACGAGCAGTACTTC; D: -; size: -; J: TRBJ2-7; length: 15; V: TRBV6-5
CDR3: CSAVTGELFF; DNA: TGCAGTGCTGTTACCGGGGAGCTGTTTTTT; D: -; size: -; J: TRBJ2-2; length: 10; V: TRBV20-1
CDR3: CASSYEVGSNQPQHF; DNA: TGTGCCAGCAGTTACGAGGTGGGGAGCAATCAGCCCCAGCATTTT; D: -; size: few; J: TRBJ1-5; length: 15; V: TRBV6-2/TRBV6-3
CDR3: CSARITEAFF; DNA: TGCAGCGCCCGAATCACTGAAGCTTTCTTT; D: -; size: many; J: TRBJ1-1; length: 10; V: TRBV29-1
CDR3: CASSQDRSFNQPQHF; DNA: TGCGCCAGCAGCCAAGATCGAAGTTTCAATCAGCCCCAGCATTTT; D: -; size: few; J: TRBJ1-5; length: 15; V: TRBV4-1